This is a list of T cell receptor beta chains from one sample in a study of blood T cell repertoires in COVID-19. This table comes from immunoSEQ multiplex PCR, and its TCRdb copy is limited to in-frame clones, with some not included. The data show fewer than 200,000 clones, with roughly four fifths seen just once and about 2.5% held by the top ten. The specimen sequenced was peripheral blood. These receptors originate from a woman of 80 years or more with COVID-19, enrolled during active disease. The CDR3 runs from the conserved cysteine through the conserved F or W. A D gene is named only where the DNA matches it firmly. Only part of the rows carry a size: once, few, many, or a class if the clone is expanded.

j_call d_call v_call clone_size cdr3_nt cdr3_aa
TRBJ1-2 - TRBV5-5 - TGTGCCAGCAGCTTGCAGGGAGGGGGCTATGGCTACACCTTC CASSLQGGGYGYTF
TRBJ2-5 - TRBV18 few TGTGCCAGCTCACTGACTCACACACCACAAGAGACCCAGTACTTC CASSLTHTPQETQYF
TRBJ1-3 - TRBV28 few TGTGCCAGCATTGGGTCGGAGGTGAGAAACACCATATATTTT CASIGSEVRNTIYF
TRBJ2-7 TRBD1 TRBV10-3 few TGTGCCACACTTGGGACAGGGGAATCCTACGAGCAGTACTTC CATLGTGESYEQYF
TRBJ2-7 - TRBV6-5 - TGTGCCAGCAGTTTGGGGGGACCCTACGAGCAGTACTTC CASSLGGPYEQYF
TRBJ1-2 - TRBV7-2 - TGTGCCAGCAGCTTAGTCCCAGGGGATAACTATGGCTACACCTTC CASSLVPGDNYGYTF
TRBJ2-7 TRBD1 TRBV5-6 - TGTGCCAGCAGCCAGGACAGGACCTACGAGCAGTACTTC CASSQDRTYEQYF
TRBJ2-7 - TRBV3-1/TRBV3-2 - TGTGCCAGCAGCCAAGACGGTCGTACAGGGAGATACGAGCAGTACTTC CASSQDGRTGRYEQYF
TRBJ1-2 TRBD1 TRBV7-8 few TGTGCCAGCAGCCTCCGGACAGGGGAGGGCTACACCTTC CASSLRTGEGYTF
TRBJ1-5 - TRBV27 - TGTGCCAGCAGTTTGAGCCCCGATCAGCCCCAGCATTTT CASSLSPDQPQHF
TRBJ2-5 - TRBV24-1 - TGTGCCACCAGTGACAGCCGGAGGGGGGGGGAGACCCAGTACTTC CATSDSRRGGETQYF